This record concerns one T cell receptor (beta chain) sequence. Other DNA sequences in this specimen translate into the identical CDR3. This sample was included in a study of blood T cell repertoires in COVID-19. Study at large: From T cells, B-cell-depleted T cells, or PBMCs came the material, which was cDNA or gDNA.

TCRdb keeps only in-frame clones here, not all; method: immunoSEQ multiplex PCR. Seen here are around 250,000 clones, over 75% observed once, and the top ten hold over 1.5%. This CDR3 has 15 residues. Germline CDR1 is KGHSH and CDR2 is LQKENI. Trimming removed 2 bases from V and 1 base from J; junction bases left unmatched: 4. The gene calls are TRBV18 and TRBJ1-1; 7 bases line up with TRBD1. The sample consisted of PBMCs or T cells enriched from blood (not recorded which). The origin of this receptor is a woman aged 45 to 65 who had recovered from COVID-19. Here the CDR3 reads CASSPRQGENTEAFF. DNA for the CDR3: TGTGCCAGCTCACCAAGGCAGGGGGAGAACACTGAAGCTTTCTTT.